This T cell receptor beta chain comes out of a study of Ad26.COV2.S vaccination and SARS-CoV-2 variants. Concerning this clone itself: Its matching antigen is unknown.

Germline assignment: CDR1 SGHRS and CDR2 YFSETQ. The V gene lost 0 bases and the J gene lost 6 bases, with 9 bases spanning the gap. The CDR3 runs 13 residues. The table came from immunoSEQ multiplex PCR; TCRdb's copy has only in-frame clones and leaves some out. The sample carries about 350,000 clones, more than 75% recorded once. General study findings and limits: Substantial breadth was reportedly displayed by spike-specific CD8+ and CD4+ T cell responses after vaccination.

Indicated treatment: over 15 received Ad26.COV2.S at low or high dose, single or two shots; about five received placebo; per-sample allocation not given. Sampling took place 63 days after the first vaccine or placebo injection. Adults aged 18-55 years in Boston included the donor. The chain combines TRBV5-1 with TRBJ1-2; D remains ambiguous. Sequenced material: peripheral blood, taken in a trial of Ad26.COV2.S vaccine versus placebo. The receptor's source is a person between 18 and 59 years old who received the Ad26.COV2.S COVID-19 vaccine or a placebo. The CDR3, as DNA: TGCGCCAGCAGCTTGGAGGGTTTTAATGGCTACACCTTC. Amino acid sequence: CASSLEGFNGYTF.